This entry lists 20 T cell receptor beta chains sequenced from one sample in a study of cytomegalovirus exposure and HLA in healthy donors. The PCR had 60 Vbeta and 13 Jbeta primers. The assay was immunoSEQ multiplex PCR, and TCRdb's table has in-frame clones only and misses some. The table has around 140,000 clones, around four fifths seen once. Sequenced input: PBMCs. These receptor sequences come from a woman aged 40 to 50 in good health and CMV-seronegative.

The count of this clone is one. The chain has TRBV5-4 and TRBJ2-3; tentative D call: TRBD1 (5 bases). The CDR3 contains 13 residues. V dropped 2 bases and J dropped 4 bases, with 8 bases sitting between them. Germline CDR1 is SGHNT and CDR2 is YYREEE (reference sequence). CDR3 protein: CASSFSGPDTQYF. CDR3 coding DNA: TGTGCCAGCAGCTTCTCAGGGCCAGATACGCAGTATTTT.

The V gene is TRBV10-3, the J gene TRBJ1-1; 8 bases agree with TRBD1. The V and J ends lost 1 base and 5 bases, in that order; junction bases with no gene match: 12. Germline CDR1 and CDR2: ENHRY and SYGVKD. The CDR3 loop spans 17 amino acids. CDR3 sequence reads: CAISEFKPGQGRTEAFF. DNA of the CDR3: TGTGCCATCAGTGAGTTTAAACCCGGACAGGGTCGTACTGAAGCTTTCTTT.

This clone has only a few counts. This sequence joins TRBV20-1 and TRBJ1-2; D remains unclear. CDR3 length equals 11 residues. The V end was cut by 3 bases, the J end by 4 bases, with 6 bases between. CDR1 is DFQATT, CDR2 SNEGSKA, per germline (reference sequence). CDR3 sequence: CSASYSYGYTF. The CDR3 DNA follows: TGCAGTGCTAGTTACAGCTATGGCTACACCTTC.

CDR3 residues: CASSVATGLDTGELFF. CDR3 sequence (DNA): TGTGCCAGCAGCGTAGCGACAGGCCTAGACACCGGGGAGCTGTTTTTT. The chain carries TRBV9 and TRBJ2-2, with D perhaps TRBD1 (6 bases). V lost 0 bases and J lost 3, with 12 bases in between. This CDR3 is 16 amino acids long. Germline CDR1 SGDLS, CDR2 YYNGEE.

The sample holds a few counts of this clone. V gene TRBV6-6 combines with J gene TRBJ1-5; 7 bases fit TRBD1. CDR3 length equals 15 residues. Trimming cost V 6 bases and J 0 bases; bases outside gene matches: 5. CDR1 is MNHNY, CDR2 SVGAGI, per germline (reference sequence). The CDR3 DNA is TGTGCCAGCAGGCCAGGGGGAGATAGCAATCAGCCCCAGCATTTT. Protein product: CASRPGGDSNQPQHF.

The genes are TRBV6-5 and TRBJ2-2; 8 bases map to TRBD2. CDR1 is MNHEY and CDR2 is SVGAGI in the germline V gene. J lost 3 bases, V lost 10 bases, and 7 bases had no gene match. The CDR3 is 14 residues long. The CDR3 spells CATSSGGYTGELFF. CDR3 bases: TGTGCCACATCGAGCGGGGGATACACCGGGGAGCTGTTTTTT.

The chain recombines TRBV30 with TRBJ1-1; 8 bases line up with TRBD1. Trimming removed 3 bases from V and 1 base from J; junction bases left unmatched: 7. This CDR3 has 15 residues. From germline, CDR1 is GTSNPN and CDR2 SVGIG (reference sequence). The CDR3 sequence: CAWRRTGTGNTEAFF. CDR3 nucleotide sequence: TGTGCCTGGAGACGAACCGGGACAGGGAACACTGAAGCTTTCTTT.

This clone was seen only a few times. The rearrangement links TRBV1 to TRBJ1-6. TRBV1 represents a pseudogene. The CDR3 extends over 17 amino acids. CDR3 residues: CTSSQDLGGKLNSPLHF. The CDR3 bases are TGCACCAGCAGCCAAGATCTTGGCGGGAAGTTAAATTCACCCCTCCACTTT.

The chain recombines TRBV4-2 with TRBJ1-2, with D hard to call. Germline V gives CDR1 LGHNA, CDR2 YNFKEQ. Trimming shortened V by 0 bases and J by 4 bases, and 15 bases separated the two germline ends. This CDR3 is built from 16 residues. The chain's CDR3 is CASSQDLNPAGYGYTF. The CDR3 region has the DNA TGTGCCAGCAGCCAAGATCTCAACCCTGCGGGCTATGGCTACACCTTC.

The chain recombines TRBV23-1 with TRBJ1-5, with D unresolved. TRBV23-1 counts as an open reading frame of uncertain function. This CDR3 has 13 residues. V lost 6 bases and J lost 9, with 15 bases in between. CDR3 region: CASSVRGRRPQHF. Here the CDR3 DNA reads TGCGCCAGCAGCGTTAGAGGGAGACGGCCCCAGCATTTT.

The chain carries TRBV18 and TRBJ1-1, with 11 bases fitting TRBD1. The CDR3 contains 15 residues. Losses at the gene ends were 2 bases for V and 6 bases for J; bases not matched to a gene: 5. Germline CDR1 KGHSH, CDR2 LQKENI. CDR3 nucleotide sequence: TGTGCCAGCTCACCAGGGGACAGGGGGATGCCTGAAGCTTTCTTT. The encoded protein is CASSPGDRGMPEAFF.

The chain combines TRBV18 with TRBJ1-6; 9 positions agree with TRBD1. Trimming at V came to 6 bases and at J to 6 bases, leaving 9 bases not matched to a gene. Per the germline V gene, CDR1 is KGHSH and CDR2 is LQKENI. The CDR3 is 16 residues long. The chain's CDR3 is CASSPQTTGGNSPLHF. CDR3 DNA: TGTGCCAGCTCCCCCCAAACGACAGGGGGTAATTCACCCCTCCACTTT.

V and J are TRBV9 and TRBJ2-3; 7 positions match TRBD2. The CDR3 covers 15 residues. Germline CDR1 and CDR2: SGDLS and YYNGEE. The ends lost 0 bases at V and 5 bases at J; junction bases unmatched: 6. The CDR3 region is CASSVGGGGIDTQYF. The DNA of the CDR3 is TGTGCCAGCAGCGTAGGCGGCGGGGGAATAGATACGCAGTATTTT.

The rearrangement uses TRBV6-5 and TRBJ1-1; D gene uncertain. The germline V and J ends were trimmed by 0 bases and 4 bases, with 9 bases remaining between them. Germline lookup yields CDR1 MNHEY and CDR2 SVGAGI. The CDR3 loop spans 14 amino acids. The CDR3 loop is CASSYSRRFTEAFF. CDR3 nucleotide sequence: TGTGCCAGCAGTTACTCCCGGCGGTTCACTGAAGCTTTCTTT.

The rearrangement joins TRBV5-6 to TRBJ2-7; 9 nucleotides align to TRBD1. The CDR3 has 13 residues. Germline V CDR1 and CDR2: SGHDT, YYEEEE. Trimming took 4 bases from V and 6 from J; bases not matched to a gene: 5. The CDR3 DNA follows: TGTGCCAGCAGCCGGGACAGGGTGAGCGAGCAGTACTTC. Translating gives CASSRDRVSEQYF. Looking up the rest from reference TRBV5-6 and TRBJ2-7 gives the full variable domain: DAGVTQSPTHLIKTRGQQVTLRCSPKSGHDTVSWYQQALGQGPQFIFQYYEEEERQRGNFPDRFSGHQFPNYSSELNVNALLLGDSALYLCASSRDRVSEQYFGPGTRLTVT.

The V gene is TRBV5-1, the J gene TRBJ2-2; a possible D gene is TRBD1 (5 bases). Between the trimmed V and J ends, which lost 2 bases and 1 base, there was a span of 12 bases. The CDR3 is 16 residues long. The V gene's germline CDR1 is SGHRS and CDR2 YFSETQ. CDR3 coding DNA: TGCGCCAGCAGCTTACAAGGGGCACTGAACACCGGGGAGCTGTTTTTT. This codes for CASSLQGALNTGELFF. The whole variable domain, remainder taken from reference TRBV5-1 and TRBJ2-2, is KAGVTQTPRYLIKTRGQQVTLSCSPISGHRSVSWYQQTPGQGLQFLFEYFSETQRNKGNFPGRFSGRQFSNSRSEMNVSTLELGDSALYLCASSLQGALNTGELFFGEGSRLTVL.

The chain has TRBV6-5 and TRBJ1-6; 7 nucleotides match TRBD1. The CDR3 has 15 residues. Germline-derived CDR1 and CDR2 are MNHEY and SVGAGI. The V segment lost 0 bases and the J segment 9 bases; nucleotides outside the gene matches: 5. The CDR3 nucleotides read TGTGCCAGCAGTTACTCGTCAGGGGGAGCTTCACCCCTCCACTTT. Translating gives CASSYSSGGASPLHF.

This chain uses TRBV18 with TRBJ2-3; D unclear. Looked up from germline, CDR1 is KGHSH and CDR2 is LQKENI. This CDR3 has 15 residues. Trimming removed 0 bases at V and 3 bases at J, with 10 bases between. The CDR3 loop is CASSPPSLRTDTQYF. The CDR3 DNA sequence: TGTGCCAGCTCACCACCGTCCTTGCGTACAGATACGCAGTATTTT.

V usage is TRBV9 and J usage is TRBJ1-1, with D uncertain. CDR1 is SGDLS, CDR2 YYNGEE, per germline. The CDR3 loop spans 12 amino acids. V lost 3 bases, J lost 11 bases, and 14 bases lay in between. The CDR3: CASSARVGEAFF. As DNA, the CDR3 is TGTGCCAGCAGCGCTCGAGTAGGAGAGGCTTTCTTT. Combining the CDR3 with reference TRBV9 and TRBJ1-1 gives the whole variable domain DSGVTQTPKHLITATGQRVTLRCSPRSGDLSVYWYQQSLDQGLQFLIQYYNGEERAKGNILERFSAQQFPDLHSELNLSSLELGDSALYFCASSARVGEAFFGQGTRLTVV.

CDR3 region: CASSLLGTPEGYNEQFF. The DNA for the CDR3 is TGTGCCAGCAGCTTACTAGGGACACCTGAGGGCTACAATGAGCAGTTCTTC. V usage is TRBV5-6 and J usage is TRBJ2-1; perhaps TRBD1 as D (6 bases). The CDR3 totals 17 residues. The ends were cut back, 2 bases at V and 3 bases at J, with 18 bases in the middle. Germline-derived CDR1 and CDR2 are SGHDT and YYEEEE.